What follows are 12 T cell receptor beta chains derived from one specimen sequenced in a study of shared clonotypes between healthy human individuals. Measured with immunoSEQ multiplex PCR; TCRdb has only the in-frame clones, and not every one. The sample lists roughly 2.2 million clones, just under 95% occurring once. The specimen was naive CD4+ T cells from PBMCs. Subset defined: CD45RA+ positively selected. The receptor source for this set is a man between 18 and 35 years old in good health. Some clones in this sample may be carry-over from other donors' samples.

The count of this clone is one. The CDR3 coding sequence is TGTGCCAGCAGCTTAGGGCGCGGGCAGGTGAACGAGCAGTACTTC. This gives the protein CASSLGRGQVNEQYF. The chain recombines TRBV7-2 with TRBJ2-7; D is possibly TRBD2 (5 bases). Germline values: CDR1 SGHTA, CDR2 FQGNSA. The V gene lost 1 base and the J gene lost 5 bases, with 15 bases spanning the gap. This CDR3 has 15 residues.

V is TRBV19 and J is TRBJ2-3, with 8 bases that match TRBD2. Germline CDR1 and CDR2: LNHDA and SQIVND (reference sequence). The length of the CDR3 is 14 residues. Germline trimming cut 6 bases from V and 6 bases from J; bases unmatched to any gene: 8. The CDR3 sequence is CASRQTSAGDTQYF. DNA for the CDR3: TGTGCCAGTAGACAGACTAGCGCCGGGGATACGCAGTATTTT.

Note on this clone: This specimen includes other DNA sequences encoding the same CDR3. The chain employs TRBV2 and TRBJ2-1; D unclear. The CDR3 has 11 amino acids. V was pared by 6 bases and J by 7 bases, with 7 bases between. CDR1 and CDR2 (germline): SNHLY, FYNNEI. The CDR3: CASSYGNEQFF. The CDR3, as DNA: TGTGCCAGCAGCTACGGAAATGAGCAGTTCTTC.

The chain couples TRBV11-1 to TRBJ2-1; 7 positions match TRBD2. The CDR3 has 15 residues. V was clipped by 3 bases and J by 7 bases; unmatched bases: 9. Germline V gene data show CDR1 as SGHAT and CDR2 as FQDESV (reference sequence). The CDR3 nucleotides read TGTGCCAGCAGCTTTTCGGCGGGAGATATTAATGAGCAGTTCTTC. Protein sequence: CASSFSAGDINEQFF.

The chain links TRBV5-1 to TRBJ2-7, with 10 positions matching TRBD2. Germline CDR1 is SGHRS and CDR2 is YFSETQ. The CDR3 totals 15 residues. Trimming took 5 bases from V and 4 from J; bases not matched to a gene: 9. CDR3 DNA: TGCGCCAGCAGACCAACTAGCGGGAAGGTGTACGAGCAGTACTTC. Amino acids: CASRPTSGKVYEQYF.

The chain combines TRBV2 with TRBJ2-1; weak D call: TRBD2 (6 bases). This CDR3 has 15 residues. The V gene's germline CDR1 is SNHLY and CDR2 FYNNEI. The V end was cut by 7 bases, the J end by 3 bases, with 16 bases between. The CDR3 DNA is TGTGCCAGCATCTATTCCGGGACTGACTACAATGAGCAGTTCTTC. It is translated as CASIYSGTDYNEQFF.

This clone was picked up one time. The chain recombines TRBV7-2 with TRBJ2-5; D not resolved. V lost 5 bases and J lost 4, with 14 bases in between. Germline V lookup: CDR1 SGHTA, CDR2 FQGNSA. The CDR3 sequence is 14 residues long. CDR3 nucleotide sequence: TGTGCCAGCAGCATTATTAGGGCCGGAGAGACCCAGTACTTC. Translating gives CASSIIRAGETQYF.

The J gene is TRBJ2-7, the V gene TRBV28; D is perhaps TRBD2 (5 bases). CDR3 size: 15 residues. From germline, CDR1 is MDHEN and CDR2 SYDVKM. V lost 3 bases to trimming and J lost 2 bases, with 14 bases between them. The CDR3 DNA reads TGTGCCAGCAGTTTGCTGGGGAGCTCCCCCTACGAGCAGTACTTC. Translated: CASSLLGSSPYEQYF.

V and J are TRBV9 and TRBJ1-2; perhaps TRBD1 as D (5 bases). CDR1 is SGDLS, CDR2 YYNGEE, per germline. V lost 4 bases to trimming and J lost 5 bases, with 12 bases between them. This CDR3 is built from 13 residues. CDR3 sequence: CASSSSGGYGYTF. The CDR3 DNA sequence: TGTGCCAGCAGCTCAAGTGGGGGGTATGGCTACACCTTC. Together with reference TRBV9 and TRBJ1-2, the CDR3 gives the full variable domain: DSGVTQTPKHLITATGQRVTLRCSPRSGDLSVYWYQQSLDQGLQFLIQYYNGEERAKGNILERFSAQQFPDLHSELNLSSLELGDSALYFCASSSSGGYGYTFGSGTRLTVV.

This clone was counted a single time. The rearrangement joins TRBV11-1 to TRBJ2-1; TRBD2 matches at 9 bases. Germline V lookup: CDR1 SGHAT, CDR2 FQDESV (reference sequence). This CDR3 has 16 residues. V was pared by 2 bases and J by 7 bases, with 9 bases of the junction left unmatched. CDR3: CASSLLAGTVTNEQFF. The CDR3 DNA reads TGTGCCAGCAGCTTACTAGCGGGAACGGTAACGAATGAGCAGTTCTTC.

On this clone: Other DNA sequences in this sample translate to the same CDR3. This sequence joins TRBV28 and TRBJ2-7; tentative D call: TRBD1 (5 bases). V was pared by 3 bases and J by 0 bases, with 6 bases between. The CDR3 consists of 13 residues. The germline V gene has CDR1 MDHEN and CDR2 SYDVKM. This chain's CDR3 is CASSLTVSYEQYF. CDR3 nucleotide sequence: TGTGCCAGCAGTTTGACAGTCTCCTACGAGCAGTACTTC. Drawing the rest from reference TRBV28 and TRBJ2-7, the complete variable domain is DVKVTQSSRYLVKRTGEKVFLECVQDMDHENMFWYRQDPGLGLRLIYFSYDVKMKEKGDIPEGYSVSREKKERFSLILESASTNQTSMYLCASSLTVSYEQYFGPGTRLTVT.

This chain connects TRBV30 to TRBJ2-5, with a possible D match to TRBD1 (5 bases). CDR3 length: 13 amino acids. V lost 0 bases and J 4 bases, leaving 9 bases between the germline ends. The germline V gene has CDR1 GTSNPN and CDR2 SVGIG (reference sequence). This chain's CDR3 is CAWSVQVRETQYF. The DNA of the CDR3 is TGTGCCTGGAGTGTACAGGTACGAGAGACCCAGTACTTC.